Sequencing of this TCR beta chain was carried out in a study of blood T cell repertoires in COVID-19. Across the study: COVID-19 samples from acute and convalescent phases originated in the United States, Italy and Spain. PBMCs, B-cell-depleted T cells, or T cells provided the cDNA or gDNA that made up the material.

Germline loops: CDR1 SGDLS, CDR2 YYNGEE. The CDR3 spans 15 residues. The V end lost 0 bases, the J end lost 4 bases, and 8 bases lay between the germline ends. Authors' processing steps: Scientists estimated how many nucleated cells there were by amplifying reference gene primers. Assay: immunoSEQ multiplex PCR; the TCRdb copy retains only in-frame clones and omits some. V and J calls and clone size follow that table, whereas D and trimming were derived from the DNA. The repertoire holds approximately 69,000 clones, around four fifths seen once, with roughly 20% in the top ten. The chain couples TRBV9 to TRBJ1-6; D gene uncertain. Sequencing input: peripheral blood. The clonotype originates from a woman of 80 years or more with acute or convalescent COVID-19. CDR3 amino acids: CASSVDQRYNSPLHF. CDR3 DNA: TGTGCCAGCAGCGTAGATCAGCGTTATAATTCACCCCTCCACTTT.